Given below is one TCR beta chain in context. Its antigen is not identified. This entry comes from a study of vaccination and CD4 T cells after COVID-19. Sample treatment: roughly nine-day PBMC culture with coronavirus spike peptide pools or control peptides (ViraFEST assay). Investigators obtained the unexposed donor's CD4+ T cells before the COVID-19 pandemic (2011-2018). Cultured CD4+ T-cell DNA underwent Oncomine TCR Beta short-read sequencing. Genomic DNA was extracted from cultured CD4+ T cells. TCRdb re-called the PCR reads with MiXCR, one entry per CDR3 protein. Of some 9,700 distinct CDR3 sequences detected, roughly 34% appear once; the ten largest clones hold less than 20%. This clonotype originated in a human donor in good health. The sample comprised CD4+ T cells from blood, cultured in vitro.

CDR3 nucleotide sequence: TGTGCCAGTAGTGAGACTAGCGGGAGGATAGATACGCAGTATTTT. It yields the protein CASSETSGRIDTQYF. The gene calls are TRBV19 and TRBJ2-3; the match to TRBD2 covers 13 bases. V shed 5 bases, J shed 5 bases, and the junction held 4 bases outside the gene matches. The CDR3 is made up of 15 amino acids. Looked up from germline, CDR1 is LNHDA and CDR2 is SQIVND (reference sequence). Combining the CDR3 with reference TRBV19 and TRBJ2-3 gives the whole variable domain DGGITQSPKYLFRKEGQNVTLSCEQNLNHDAMYWYRQDPGQGLRLIYYSQIVNDFQKGDIAEGYSVSREKKESFPLTVTSAQKNPTAFYLCASSETSGRIDTQYFGPGTRLTVL.